Listed below are T cell receptor beta chains from one sample, sequenced in a study of T cells in Graves' hyperthyroidism and ophthalmopathy. TCRdb used MiXCR to reprocess the multiplex PCR reads, holding one entry per CDR3 protein. The sample includes about 360,000 distinct CDR3 sequences, 25% of them seen just once. Sequencing was done on a sample of blood. These TCRs come from a man aged 45-65 years with Graves' hyperthyroidism. Both conserved end residues are trimmed from each CDR3. Fields, in order: J gene, V gene, CDR3 protein.

TRBJ2-7,TRBV20-1,SAREGGGSLRRNEQY
TRBJ2-3,TRBV3-1,ASSLASLGQNTQY
TRBJ1-5,TRBV19,ASGSRTVDQPQH
TRBJ2-7,TRBV4-1,ASSHPSGRTYEQY
TRBJ2-5,TRBV13,ASSPQIQGAMGQETQY
TRBJ1-1,TRBV11-2,ASSSTGLLNTEAF
TRBJ2-7,TRBV27,ASKTGAGSYEQY
TRBJ2-7,TRBV10-3,AIRENSAQGMGYEQY
TRBJ2-1,TRBV2,ASRYGLLAANEQF
TRBJ1-6,TRBV9,ASSTHPGFGNSPLH
TRBJ2-7,TRBV6-2/TRBV6-3,ASSYSIRLAGGNYEQY
TRBJ2-2,TRBV15,ATSRETSAGELF
TRBJ1-1,TRBV12-3/TRBV12-4,ASTRLNTEAF
TRBJ1-2,TRBV18,ASSPDRASAYGYT
TRBJ2-7,TRBV4-1,ASSQEVSGAHYEQY
TRBJ2-7,TRBV6-1,ASTASGRAGEQY
TRBJ2-2,TRBV7-2,ASSPGTSVTGELF
TRBJ2-5,TRBV7-2,ASSSRGGAETQY
TRBJ1-1,TRBV6-1,AITQGGNTEAF
TRBJ1-1,TRBV18,ASSPIDRRAEAF
TRBJ1-5,TRBV6-1,ASSEFGNQPQH
TRBJ2-1,TRBV9,ASGSGNSYNEQF